Sequencing of this T cell receptor (beta chain) was carried out in a study of beta chain features in type 1 diabetes. CDR1 is SGHNT, CDR2 YYREEE, per germline (reference sequence). V was shortened by 0 bases and J by 1 base, with 13 bases between the two germline ends. This CDR3 spans 16 amino acids. The study, taken as a whole, reports: For TCRB rearrangement, an influence of HLA type remained unresolved here. Among patients, naive, central memory and Treg TCRB repertoires appeared more similar than among healthy donors.

Since all of the isolated RNA was reverse transcribed, expressed TCRB transcripts were what got sequenced. Profiled with immunoSEQ multiplex PCR; TCRdb holds only in-frame clones, not every one. The profile shows about 900,000 clones, roughly 16% of them singletons. As to this clone: Its antigen is not identified.

The rearrangement links TRBV5-4 to TRBJ2-5; no firm D call. The source of this sequence is a woman between 18 and 29 years old in good health. Sequenced sample: naive CD4+ T cells from blood. CDR3 residues: CASSLDLTGAQETQYF. The CDR3 nucleotides read TGTGCCAGCAGCTTGGATTTAACGGGCGCCCAAGAGACCCAGTACTTC.